These 2 T cell receptor beta chains originate from one sample sequenced in a study of cytomegalovirus exposure and HLA in healthy donors (dated by TCRdb to 2016 to 2017). The method was the immunoSEQ multiplex PCR assay. For the multiplex PCR, a mixture combining 60 forward primers for TCR Vbeta segments and 13 reverse primers for TCR Jbeta segments was used. Sourced from immuneACCESS, this table was stored by TCRdb with only in-frame sequences that have V and J called. A share of the clones is absent; for the studies checked, an unresolved V gene accounts for under half, and the remainder has no known explanation. For this sample there are under 200,000 clones; 75% appear just once. The ten biggest clones cover around 4.6% of the sample. The sample taken for sequencing was PBMCs. Receptor source: a male donor in good health and CMV-seronegative.

The chain joins TRBV5-6 to TRBJ2-3; TRBD2 aligns across 8 bases. Germline V gene sequence: CDR1 SGHDT, CDR2 YYEEEE. J gave up 1 base and V 4 bases, and 5 bases lay outside the gene matches. The CDR3 sequence is 15 residues long. As DNA, the CDR3 is TGTGCCAGCAGCCTACCGACTAGCGGCACAGATACGCAGTATTTT. Protein product: CASSLPTSGTDTQYF.

This clone was recorded only once. The DNA of the CDR3 is TGTGCCAGCCGGGTTGGGGCCAACGTCCTGACTTTC. As protein: CASRVGANVLTF. The chain couples TRBV28 to TRBJ2-6; no clear D. The CDR3 runs to 12 residues. V lost 8 bases, J lost 3 bases, and 5 bases lay in between. Germline V lookup: CDR1 MDHEN, CDR2 SYDVKM.